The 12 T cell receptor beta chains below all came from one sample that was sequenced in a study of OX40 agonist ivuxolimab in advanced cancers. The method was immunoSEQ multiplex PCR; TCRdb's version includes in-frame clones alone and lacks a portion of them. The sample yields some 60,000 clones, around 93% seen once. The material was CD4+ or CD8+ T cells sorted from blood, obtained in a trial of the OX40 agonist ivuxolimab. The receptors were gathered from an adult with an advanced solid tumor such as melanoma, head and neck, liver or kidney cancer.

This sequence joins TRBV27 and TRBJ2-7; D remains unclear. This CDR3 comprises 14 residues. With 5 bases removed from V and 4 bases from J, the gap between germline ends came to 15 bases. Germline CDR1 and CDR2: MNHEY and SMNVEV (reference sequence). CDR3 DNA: TGTGCCAGCAGTCTCCCCGAGAGGCGGTACGAGCAGTACTTC. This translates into CASSLPERRYEQYF.

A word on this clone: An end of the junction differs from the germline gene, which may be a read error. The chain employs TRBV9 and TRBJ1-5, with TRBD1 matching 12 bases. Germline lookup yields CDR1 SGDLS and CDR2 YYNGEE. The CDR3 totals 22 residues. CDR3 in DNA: TGTGCCAGCAGCGTAGCTAGACCTCCCGGGACAGGGGGCGCGGGGTACCTTCAGGCCCAGCATTTT. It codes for CASSVARPPGTGGAGYLQAQHF.

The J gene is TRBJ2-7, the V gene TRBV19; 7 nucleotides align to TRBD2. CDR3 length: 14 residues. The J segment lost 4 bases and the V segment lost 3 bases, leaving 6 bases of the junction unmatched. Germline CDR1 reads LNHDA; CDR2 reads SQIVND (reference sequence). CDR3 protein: CASSIASGSYEQYF. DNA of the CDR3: TGTGCCAGTAGTATCGCTAGCGGAAGTTACGAGCAGTACTTC. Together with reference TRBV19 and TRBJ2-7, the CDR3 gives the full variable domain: DGGITQSPKYLFRKEGQNVTLSCEQNLNHDAMYWYRQDPGQGLRLIYYSQIVNDFQKGDIAEGYSVSREKKESFPLTVTSAQKNPTAFYLCASSIASGSYEQYFGPGTRLTVT.

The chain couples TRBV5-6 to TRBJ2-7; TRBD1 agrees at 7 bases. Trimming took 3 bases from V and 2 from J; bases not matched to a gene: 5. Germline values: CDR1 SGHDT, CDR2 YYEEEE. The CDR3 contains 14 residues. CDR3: CASSYRTGAYEQYF. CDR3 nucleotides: TGTGCCAGCAGCTACAGGACAGGCGCCTACGAGCAGTACTTC.

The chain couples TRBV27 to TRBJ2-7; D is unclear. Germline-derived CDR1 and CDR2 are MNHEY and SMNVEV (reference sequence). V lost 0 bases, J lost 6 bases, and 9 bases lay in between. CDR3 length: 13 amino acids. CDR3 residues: CASSLSPLAEQYF. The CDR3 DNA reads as TGTGCCAGCAGTTTATCGCCCTTGGCCGAGCAGTACTTC.

The CDR3, as DNA: TGTGCTAGTGGTTGGCCAACGGGACTAGCGCTCGCGGTCCCAGATACGCAGTATTTT. Protein sequence: CASGWPTGLALAVPDTQYF. This chain joins TRBV12-5 and TRBJ2-3; 10 bases are a match to TRBD2. Trimming took 4 bases from V and 4 from J; bases not matched to a gene: 17. This CDR3 spans 19 amino acids. Germline CDR1 is LGHNT and CDR2 is FRNRAP. The full variable domain, with the rest looked up from reference TRBV12-5 and TRBJ2-3, is DARVTQTPRHKVTEMGQEVTMRCQPILGHNTVFWYRQTMMQGLELLAYFRNRAPLDDSGMPKDRFSAEMPDATLATLKIQPSEPRDSAVYFCASGWPTGLALAVPDTQYFGPGTRLTVL.

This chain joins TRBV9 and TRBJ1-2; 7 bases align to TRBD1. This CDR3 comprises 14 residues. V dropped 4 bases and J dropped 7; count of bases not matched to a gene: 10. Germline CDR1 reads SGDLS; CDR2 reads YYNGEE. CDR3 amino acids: CASSSDRVKGGYTF. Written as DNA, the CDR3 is TGTGCCAGCAGCTCCGACAGGGTCAAGGGTGGCTACACCTTC.

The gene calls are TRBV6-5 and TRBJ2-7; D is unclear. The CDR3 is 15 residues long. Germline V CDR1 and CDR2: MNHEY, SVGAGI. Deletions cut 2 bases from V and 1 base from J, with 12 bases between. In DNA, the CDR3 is TGTGCCAGCAGTTACGTGGGGATAAATTCCTACGAGCAGTACTTC. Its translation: CASSYVGINSYEQYF.

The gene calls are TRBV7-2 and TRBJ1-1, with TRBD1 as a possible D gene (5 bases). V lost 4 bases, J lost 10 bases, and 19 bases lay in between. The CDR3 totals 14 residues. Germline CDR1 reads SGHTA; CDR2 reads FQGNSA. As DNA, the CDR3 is TGTGCCAGCAGCTCCAGGGACTACATCTGGGGAGCTTTCTTT. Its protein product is CASSSRDYIWGAFF.

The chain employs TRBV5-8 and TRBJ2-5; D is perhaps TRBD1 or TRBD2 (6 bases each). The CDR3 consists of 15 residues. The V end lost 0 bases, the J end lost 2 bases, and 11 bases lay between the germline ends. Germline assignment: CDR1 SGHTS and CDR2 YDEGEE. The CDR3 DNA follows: TGTGCCAGCAGCTTGGGGCAGGGGAGGCAAGAGACCCAGTACTTC. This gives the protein CASSLGQGRQETQYF.

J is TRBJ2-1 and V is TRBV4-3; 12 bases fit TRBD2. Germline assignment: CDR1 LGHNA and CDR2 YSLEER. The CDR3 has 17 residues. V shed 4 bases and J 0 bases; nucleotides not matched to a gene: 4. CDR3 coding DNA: TGCGCCAGCAGCCCCTGGACTAGCGGGACCTCCTACAATGAGCAGTTCTTC. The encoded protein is CASSPWTSGTSYNEQFF.

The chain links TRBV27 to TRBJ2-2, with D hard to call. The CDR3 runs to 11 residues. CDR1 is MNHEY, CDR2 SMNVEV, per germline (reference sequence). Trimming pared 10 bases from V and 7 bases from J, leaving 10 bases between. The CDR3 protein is CATPLGGELFF. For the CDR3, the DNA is TGTGCCACCCCTTTGGGCGGGGAGCTGTTTTTT.